The 27 T cell receptor beta chains reported below all come from one sample, sequenced in a study of blood T cell repertoires in COVID-19 (dated by TCRdb to 2020 to 2022). The library came from the immunoSEQ multiplex PCR assay. In TCRdb, the immuneACCESS table is reduced to in-frame sequences with V and J assigned. These tables do not hold every clone; where another copy was compared, an unresolved V gene accounts for under half, and the others remain unexplained. This sample comprises about 120,000 clones, roughly 72% of them detected only once. The top ten constitute around 5.5% of the sample. The material sequenced was peripheral blood. The receptors were sampled from a man between 60 and 75 years old with acute or convalescent COVID-19.

This chain joins TRBV11-2 and TRBJ1-5, with D unresolved. Germline V gene sequence: CDR1 SGHAT, CDR2 FQNNGV. The CDR3 consists of 12 residues. V lost 4 bases and J lost 6, with 7 bases in between. DNA for the CDR3: TGTGCCAGCAGCTCAGAGAGTCAGCCCCAGCATTTT. Residues: CASSSESQPQHF.

CDR3 amino acids: CASSEGGGWTEAFF. The CDR3 region has the DNA TGTGCCAGCAGTGAAGGAGGGGGATGGACTGAAGCTTTCTTT. V is TRBV2 and J is TRBJ1-1; maybe TRBD1 (6 bases). Germline assignment: CDR1 SNHLY and CDR2 FYNNEI. Deletions cut 1 base from V and 5 bases from J, with 11 bases between. CDR3 length: 14 residues.

The CDR3 DNA reads as TGTGCCAGCAGCCGGGGACAGGCGTACACTGAAGCTTTCTTT. Translated, it gives CASSRGQAYTEAFF. This chain joins TRBV7-9 and TRBJ1-1; 8 bases line up with TRBD1. The CDR3 sequence is 14 residues long. The V gene end was trimmed by 5 bases and the J gene end by 3 bases; junction bases not matched to a gene: 5. Germline V CDR1 and CDR2: SEHNR, FQNEAQ (reference sequence).

V is TRBV11-2 and J is TRBJ2-2, with 9 bases matching TRBD1. Germline lookup yields CDR1 SGHAT and CDR2 FQNNGV. The CDR3 runs to 14 residues. V was pared by 11 bases and J by 3 bases, with 7 bases of the junction left unmatched. For the CDR3, the DNA is TGTGCCGACAGCGACAGGGGGTACACCGGGGAGCTGTTTTTT. Encoded protein: CADSDRGYTGELFF.

V and J are TRBV7-9 and TRBJ1-4, with TRBD1 matching 8 bases. Germline V gives CDR1 SEHNR, CDR2 FQNEAQ (reference sequence). Trimming removed 6 bases from V and 8 bases from J; junction bases left unmatched: 20. CDR3 size: 18 residues. CDR3 sequence reads: CASSYEPGQAGSLEKLFF. For the CDR3, the DNA is TGTGCCAGCAGTTACGAACCGGGACAGGCAGGAAGTTTAGAAAAACTGTTTTTT.

The rearrangement joins TRBV19 to TRBJ1-5; D perhaps matches TRBD1 (5 bases). CDR1 is LNHDA, CDR2 SQIVND, per germline (reference sequence). The CDR3 consists of 15 residues. Trimming removed 9 bases at V and 6 bases at J, with 21 bases between. The CDR3 DNA reads TGTGCCAGCGGGGTAGTTAGGGGAGGCGGTCAGCCCCAGCATTTT. The encoded protein is CASGVVRGGGQPQHF.

The V gene is TRBV11-1, the J gene TRBJ2-7; the D gene is possibly TRBD1 (5 bases). Trimming pared 4 bases from V and 0 bases from J, leaving 7 bases between. CDR1 and CDR2 (germline): SGHAT, FQDESV (reference sequence). The CDR3 length is 13 residues. In DNA, the CDR3 is TGTGCCAGCAGCTATGACAGCTCCTACGAGCAGTACTTC. It specifies CASSYDSSYEQYF.

The rearrangement links TRBV5-1 to TRBJ2-7; the D is unclear. The CDR3 loop spans 12 amino acids. Germline V gene data show CDR1 as SGHRS and CDR2 as YFSETQ. Trimming removed 2 bases from V and 7 bases from J, with 10 bases in between. CDR3 nucleotides: TGCGCCAGCAGCTTTTATGGCATTGAGCAGTACTTC. It yields the protein CASSFYGIEQYF.

V and J are TRBV7-8 and TRBJ1-1; unclear D gene. Trimming took off 7 bases at V and 6 bases at J, with 15 bases between the two ends. CDR3 length: 13 residues. Germline loops: CDR1 SGHVS, CDR2 FQNEAQ. CDR3 sequence: CASTGGFMSEAFF. CDR3 sequence (DNA): TGTGCCAGCACCGGAGGTTTTATGTCTGAAGCTTTCTTT.

CDR3 protein: CASSIDRNQPQHF. DNA of the CDR3: TGTGCCAGCTCCATAGACAGAAATCAGCCCCAGCATTTT. This rearrangement joins TRBV18 to TRBJ1-5; D possibly corresponds to TRBD1 (5 bases). CDR3 length: 13 amino acids. Germline CDR1 is KGHSH and CDR2 is LQKENI. Trimming took off 6 bases at V and 4 bases at J, with 10 bases between the two ends.

The gene calls are TRBV14 and TRBJ2-1; TRBD2 is a possible D gene (6 bases). CDR3 length: 11 residues. Germline values: CDR1 SGHDN, CDR2 FVKESK. Trimming left V 5 bases short and J 8 bases short, with 7 bases between. The CDR3 DNA reads TGTGCCAGCAGCATAGCGGATGAGCAGTTCTTC. Encoded protein: CASSIADEQFF.

V and J are TRBV4-2 and TRBJ1-5, with no clear D. Germline V lookup: CDR1 LGHNA, CDR2 YNFKEQ. Trimming removed 1 base at V and 7 bases at J, with 8 bases between. This CDR3 contains 13 residues. The CDR3 spells CASSQGERQPQHF. In nucleotides, the CDR3 is TGTGCCAGCAGCCAAGGGGAGAGGCAGCCCCAGCATTTT.

V usage is TRBV5-1 and J usage is TRBJ2-5, with D unresolved. CDR1 is SGHRS and CDR2 is YFSETQ in the germline V gene. V lost 3 bases to trimming and J lost 2 bases, with 11 bases between them. The CDR3 has 14 residues. CDR3 sequence reads: CASSSMAGQETQYF. CDR3 in DNA: TGCGCCAGCAGCTCCATGGCAGGACAAGAGACCCAGTACTTC.

The chain links TRBV3-1 (or the pseudogene TRBV3-2) to TRBJ1-5; TRBD1 matches at 9 bases. This CDR3 contains 14 residues. The V segment lost 5 bases and the J segment 4 bases; nucleotides outside the gene matches: 3. CDR1 LGHDT and CDR2 YNNKEL come from the germline V gene (reference sequence). CDR3 amino acids: CASSDRGFNQPQHF. CDR3 sequence (DNA): TGTGCCAGCAGCGACAGGGGGTTTAATCAGCCCCAGCATTTT.

This rearrangement joins TRBV24-1 to TRBJ1-2; D call uncertain. Germline lookup yields CDR1 KGHDR and CDR2 SFDVKD. Trimming shortened V by 3 bases and J by 4 bases, and 11 bases separated the two germline ends. This CDR3 contains 14 residues. The CDR3 DNA reads TGTGCCACCAGTGATCAGGAACCACCCTATGGCTACACCTTC. Translation gives CATSDQEPPYGYTF.

This chain connects TRBV30 to TRBJ1-2, with D hard to call. Germline CDR1 GTSNPN, CDR2 SVGIG (reference sequence). The germline V and J ends were trimmed by 8 bases and 6 bases, with 16 bases remaining between them. The length of the CDR3 is 12 residues. DNA for the CDR3: TGTGCCCAATGGCCGGGGAGAGATGGCTACACCTTC. Translating it yields CAQWPGRDGYTF.

The V call is TRBV19, the J call TRBJ1-2; 9 bases agree with TRBD1. The V gene end was trimmed by 2 bases and the J gene end by 6 bases; junction bases not matched to a gene: 7. The CDR3 runs to 15 residues. The germline V gene has CDR1 LNHDA and CDR2 SQIVND (reference sequence). This CDR3 is CASSILAGTGNGYTF. For the CDR3, the DNA is TGTGCCAGTAGTATATTGGCCGGGACAGGGAATGGCTACACCTTC.

V usage is TRBV27 and J usage is TRBJ1-6; 8 bases match TRBD1. The CDR3 loop spans 14 amino acids. Germline CDR1 and CDR2: MNHEY and SMNVEV (reference sequence). V was clipped by 2 bases and J by 9 bases; unmatched bases: 3. The CDR3 DNA is TGTGCCAGCAGTTTACCCAGGGGGCTTTCACCCCTCCACTTT. Protein: CASSLPRGLSPLHF.

The chain couples TRBV19 to TRBJ1-4; possibly TRBD1 for D (6 bases). The V end lost 4 bases, the J end lost 8 bases, and 26 bases lay between the germline ends. CDR1 LNHDA and CDR2 SQIVND come from the germline V gene (reference sequence). The CDR3 runs 18 residues. CDR3 loop: CASSTTGHFTSFEEKLFF. The CDR3 nucleotides are TGTGCCAGTAGTACAACGGGACATTTTACTTCTTTCGAGGAAAAACTGTTTTTT.

The chain couples TRBV7-9 to TRBJ2-3; 9 nucleotides line up with TRBD2. The CDR3 runs to 15 residues. After removal of 5 bases from V and 3 bases from J, the junction contained 6 bases not matched to a gene. From germline, CDR1 is SEHNR and CDR2 FQNEAQ (reference sequence). This CDR3 reads CASSVLAGPTDTQYF. The CDR3 coding sequence is TGTGCCAGCAGCGTCCTAGCGGGGCCAACAGATACGCAGTATTTT.

The gene calls are TRBV6-1 and TRBJ2-5; 8 bases are a match to TRBD2. The V and J ends lost 2 bases and 0 bases, in that order; junction bases with no gene match: 5. Looked up from germline, CDR1 is MNHNS and CDR2 is SASEGT. The CDR3 extends over 16 amino acids. DNA for the CDR3: TGTGCCAGCAGTGAACGTCTTAGCGGGAACCAAGAGACCCAGTACTTC. Encoded protein: CASSERLSGNQETQYF.

V gene TRBV5-1 combines with J gene TRBJ1-1; D unresolved. V shed 0 bases and J shed 3 bases, with 21 bases lying between them. Germline V CDR1 and CDR2: SGHRS, YFSETQ. The CDR3 contains 18 residues. CDR3 amino acids: CASSLAGSQSKRDTEAFF. CDR3 coding DNA: TGCGCCAGCAGCTTGGCCGGGAGTCAAAGCAAAAGGGACACTGAAGCTTTCTTT.

The chain uses TRBV2 and TRBJ1-1; TRBD1 aligns across 8 bases. Germline V gene sequence: CDR1 SNHLY, CDR2 FYNNEI. After removal of 5 bases from V and 8 bases from J, the junction contained 7 bases not matched to a gene. The CDR3 runs 13 residues. The DNA for the CDR3 is TGTGCCAGCAGTCCCCTGAGGGACAGGGAAGCTTTCTTT. Its protein is CASSPLRDREAFF.

The chain links TRBV19 to TRBJ1-1; D uncertain. The CDR3 loop spans 13 amino acids. The germline gives CDR1 LNHDA, CDR2 SQIVND (reference sequence). V dropped 4 bases and J dropped 4 bases, with 10 bases sitting between them. CDR3 loop: CASSSQKSTEAFF. The CDR3 DNA sequence: TGTGCCAGTAGTAGTCAAAAGAGCACTGAAGCTTTCTTT.

V gene TRBV11-2 combines with J gene TRBJ2-7; possible D gene TRBD2, 5 bases. The V gene's germline CDR1 is SGHAT and CDR2 FQNNGV. Trimming cost V 1 base and J 6 bases, with 10 bases left between them. This CDR3 has 13 amino acids. The CDR3 protein is CASSLAGFGEQYF. CDR3 bases: TGTGCCAGCAGCTTAGCGGGATTCGGCGAGCAGTACTTC.

This rearrangement joins TRBV7-2 to TRBJ2-4, with 8 bases aligning to TRBD1. Germline trimming cut 2 bases from V and 5 bases from J; bases unmatched to any gene: 5. This CDR3 has 15 residues. Germline V lookup: CDR1 SGHTA, CDR2 FQGNSA. The CDR3 nucleotides are TGTGCCAGCAGCTTAAACGCAGGGGGCCAAAACATTCAGTACTTC. The encoded protein is CASSLNAGGQNIQYF.

The J gene is TRBJ2-1, the V gene TRBV9; TRBD2 matches 9 bases. Unmatched junction bases numbered 7, after V lost 3 bases and J lost 0 bases. Germline-derived CDR1 and CDR2 are SGDLS and YYNGEE. The CDR3 runs 17 residues. CDR3 DNA: TGTGCCAGCAGCGGCGGGACTAGCCTTAGCTCCTACAATGAGCAGTTCTTC. This encodes CASSGGTSLSSYNEQFF.